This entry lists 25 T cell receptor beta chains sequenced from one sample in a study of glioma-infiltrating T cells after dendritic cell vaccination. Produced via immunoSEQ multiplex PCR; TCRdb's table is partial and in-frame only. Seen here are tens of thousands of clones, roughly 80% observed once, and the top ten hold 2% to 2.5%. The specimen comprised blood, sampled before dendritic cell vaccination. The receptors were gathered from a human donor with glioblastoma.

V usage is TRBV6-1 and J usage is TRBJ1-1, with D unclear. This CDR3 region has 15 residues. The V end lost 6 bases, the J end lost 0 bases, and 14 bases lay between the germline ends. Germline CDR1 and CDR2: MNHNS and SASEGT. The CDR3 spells CASRQRQQMNTEAFF. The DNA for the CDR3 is TGTGCCAGCAGACAAAGACAACAAATGAACACTGAAGCTTTCTTT.

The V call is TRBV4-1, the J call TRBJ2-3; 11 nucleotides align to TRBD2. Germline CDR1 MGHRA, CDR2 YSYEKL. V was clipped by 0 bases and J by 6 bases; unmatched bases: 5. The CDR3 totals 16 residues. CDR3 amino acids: CASSQDRTSGWDTQYF. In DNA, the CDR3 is TGCGCCAGCAGCCAAGACCGGACTAGCGGGTGGGATACGCAGTATTTT.

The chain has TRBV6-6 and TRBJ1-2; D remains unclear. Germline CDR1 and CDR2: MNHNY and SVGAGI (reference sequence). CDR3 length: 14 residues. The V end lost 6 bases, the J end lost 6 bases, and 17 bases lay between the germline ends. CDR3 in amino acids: CASRPLGTIHGYTF. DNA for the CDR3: TGTGCCAGCAGACCCCTGGGCACAATTCATGGCTACACCTTC.

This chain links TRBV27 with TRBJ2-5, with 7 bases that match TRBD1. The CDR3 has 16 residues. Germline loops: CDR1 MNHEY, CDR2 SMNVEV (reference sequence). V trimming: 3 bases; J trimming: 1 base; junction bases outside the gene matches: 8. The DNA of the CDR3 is TGTGCCAGCAGTTTGTATACAGGGGCGCCCCAAGAGACCCAGTACTTC. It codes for CASSLYTGAPQETQYF.

The CDR3 DNA reads TGCGCCAGCAGCTTGGGAGGGGAGGGATACAATGAGCAGTTCTTC. It is translated as CASSLGGEGYNEQFF. The chain is built from TRBV5-1 and TRBJ2-1; 7 positions match TRBD2. Per germline, CDR1 SGHRS and CDR2 YFSETQ. The CDR3 totals 15 residues. J gave up 4 bases and V 0 bases, and 4 bases lay outside the gene matches.

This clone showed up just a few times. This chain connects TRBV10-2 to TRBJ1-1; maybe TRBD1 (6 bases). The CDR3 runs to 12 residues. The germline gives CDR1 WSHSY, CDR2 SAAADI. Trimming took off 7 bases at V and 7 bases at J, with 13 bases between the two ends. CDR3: CASKGEPIEAFF. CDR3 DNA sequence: TGCGCCAGCAAGGGGGAACCAATTGAAGCTTTCTTT.

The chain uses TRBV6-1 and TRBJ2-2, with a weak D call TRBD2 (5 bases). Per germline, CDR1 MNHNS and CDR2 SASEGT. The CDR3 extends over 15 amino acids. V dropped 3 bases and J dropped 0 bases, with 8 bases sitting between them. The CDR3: CASSESGANTGELFF. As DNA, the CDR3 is TGTGCCAGCAGTGAGAGCGGAGCGAACACCGGGGAGCTGTTTTTT.

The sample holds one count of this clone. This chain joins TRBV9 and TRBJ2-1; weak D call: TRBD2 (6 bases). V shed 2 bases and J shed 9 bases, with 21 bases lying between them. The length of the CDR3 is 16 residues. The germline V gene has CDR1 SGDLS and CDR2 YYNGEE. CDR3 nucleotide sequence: TGTGCCAGCAGCGTTATTTCGGATATTCCCGGGGGTGAGCAGTTCTTC. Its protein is CASSVISDIPGGEQFF.

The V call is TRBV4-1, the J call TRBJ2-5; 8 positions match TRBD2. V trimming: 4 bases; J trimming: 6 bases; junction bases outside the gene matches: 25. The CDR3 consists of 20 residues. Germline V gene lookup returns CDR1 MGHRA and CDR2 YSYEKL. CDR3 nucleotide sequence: TGCGCCAGCAGCCCGGGAAAGGGGGGGGAATCGGGACTAGGGGATAAGACCCAGTACTTC. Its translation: CASSPGKGGESGLGDKTQYF.

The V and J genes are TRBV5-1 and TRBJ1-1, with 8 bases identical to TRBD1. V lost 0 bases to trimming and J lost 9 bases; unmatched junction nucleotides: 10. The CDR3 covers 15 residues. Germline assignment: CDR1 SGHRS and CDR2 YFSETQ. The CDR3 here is CASSLAVGQGAQAFF. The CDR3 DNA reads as TGCGCCAGCAGCTTGGCGGTGGGGCAGGGGGCTCAAGCTTTCTTT.

The CDR3 nucleotides are TGTGCCAGCAGCCTAGGGACAGGGTACACCGGGGAGCTGTTTTTT. Amino acids: CASSLGTGYTGELFF. The rearrangement joins TRBV6-5 to TRBJ2-2, with 9 nucleotides matching TRBD1. The CDR3 is 15 residues long. The junction had 5 bases not matched to a gene; V was cut back by 6 bases and J by 3 bases. The germline CDR1 and CDR2 sequences are MNHEY and SVGAGI.

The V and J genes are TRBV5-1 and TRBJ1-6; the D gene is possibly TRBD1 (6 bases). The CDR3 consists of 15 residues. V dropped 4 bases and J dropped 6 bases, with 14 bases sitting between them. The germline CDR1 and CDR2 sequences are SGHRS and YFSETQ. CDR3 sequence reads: CASSPSGTSNSPLHF. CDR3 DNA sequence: TGCGCCAGCAGCCCCTCCGGGACAAGTAATTCACCCCTCCACTTT.

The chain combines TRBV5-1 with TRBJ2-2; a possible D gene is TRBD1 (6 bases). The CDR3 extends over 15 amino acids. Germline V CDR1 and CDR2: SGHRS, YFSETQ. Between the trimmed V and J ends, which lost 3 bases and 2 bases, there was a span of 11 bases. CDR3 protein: CASSSGTHNTGELFF. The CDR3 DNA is TGCGCCAGCAGCTCCGGGACACATAACACCGGGGAGCTGTTTTTT.

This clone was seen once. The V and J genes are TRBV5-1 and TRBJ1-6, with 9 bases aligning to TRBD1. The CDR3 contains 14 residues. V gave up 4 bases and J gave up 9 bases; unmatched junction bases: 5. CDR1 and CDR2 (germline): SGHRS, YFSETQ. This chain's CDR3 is CASSRDREGSPLHF. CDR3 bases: TGCGCCAGCAGCCGGGACAGGGAGGGTTCACCCCTCCACTTT.

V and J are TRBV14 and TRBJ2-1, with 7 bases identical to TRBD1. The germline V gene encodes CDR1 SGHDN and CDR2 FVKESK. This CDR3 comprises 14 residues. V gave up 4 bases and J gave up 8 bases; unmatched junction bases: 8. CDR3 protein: CASSPRTGSHEQFF. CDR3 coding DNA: TGTGCCAGCAGCCCGCGGACAGGAAGCCATGAGCAGTTCTTC.

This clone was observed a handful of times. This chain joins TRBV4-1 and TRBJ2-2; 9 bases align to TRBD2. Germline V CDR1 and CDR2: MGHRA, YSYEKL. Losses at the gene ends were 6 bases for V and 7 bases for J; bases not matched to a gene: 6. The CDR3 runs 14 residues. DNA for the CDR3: TGCGCCAGCAGGTCTCTAGCGGGACACGGGGAGCTGTTTTTT. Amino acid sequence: CASRSLAGHGELFF.

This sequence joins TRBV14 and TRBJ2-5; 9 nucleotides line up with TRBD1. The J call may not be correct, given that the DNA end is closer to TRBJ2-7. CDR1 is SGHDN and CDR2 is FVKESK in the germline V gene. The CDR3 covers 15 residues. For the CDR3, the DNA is TGTGCCAGCAGCCGCCACGGGACAGGGACCTACGAGCAGTACTTC. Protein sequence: CASSRHGTGTYEQYF.

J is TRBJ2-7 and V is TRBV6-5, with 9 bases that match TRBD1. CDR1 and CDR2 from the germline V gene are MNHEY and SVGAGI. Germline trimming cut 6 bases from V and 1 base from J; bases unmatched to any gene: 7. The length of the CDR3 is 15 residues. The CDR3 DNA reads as TGTGCCAGCAGAAGGGACAGGGAACTTTCCTACGAGCAGTACTTC. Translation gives CASRRDRELSYEQYF.

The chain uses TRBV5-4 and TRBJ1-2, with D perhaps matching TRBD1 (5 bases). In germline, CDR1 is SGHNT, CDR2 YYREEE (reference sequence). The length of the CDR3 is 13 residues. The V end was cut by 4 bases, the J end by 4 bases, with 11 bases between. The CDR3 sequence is CASSRGTSYGYTF. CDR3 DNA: TGTGCCAGCAGCAGGGGTACGAGCTATGGCTACACCTTC.

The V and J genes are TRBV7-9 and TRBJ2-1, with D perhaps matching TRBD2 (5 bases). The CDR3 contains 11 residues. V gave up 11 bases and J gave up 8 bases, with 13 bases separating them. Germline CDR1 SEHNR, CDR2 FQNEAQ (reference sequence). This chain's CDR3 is CAGGSGDEQFF. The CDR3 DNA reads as TGTGCCGGAGGCAGCGGCGATGAGCAGTTCTTC.

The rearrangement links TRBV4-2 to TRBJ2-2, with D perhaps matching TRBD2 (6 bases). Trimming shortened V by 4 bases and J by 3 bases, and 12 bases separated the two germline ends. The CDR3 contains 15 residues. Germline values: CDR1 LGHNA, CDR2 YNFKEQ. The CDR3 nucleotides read TGTGCCAGCAGCCCGTCCGGAGGGGACACCGGGGAGCTGTTTTTT. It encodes CASSPSGGDTGELFF.

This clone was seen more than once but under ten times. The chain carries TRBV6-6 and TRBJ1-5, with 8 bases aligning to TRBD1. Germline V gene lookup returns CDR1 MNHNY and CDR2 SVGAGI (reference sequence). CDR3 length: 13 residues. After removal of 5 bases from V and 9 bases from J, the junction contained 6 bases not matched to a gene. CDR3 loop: CASSKTGVGPQHF. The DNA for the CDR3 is TGTGCCAGCAGTAAGACAGGGGTAGGGCCCCAGCATTTT.

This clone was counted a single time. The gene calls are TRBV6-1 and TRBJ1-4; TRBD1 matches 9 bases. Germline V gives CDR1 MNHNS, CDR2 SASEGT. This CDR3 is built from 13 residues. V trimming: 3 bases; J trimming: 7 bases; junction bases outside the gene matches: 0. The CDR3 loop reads CASSETGGEKLFF. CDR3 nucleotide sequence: TGTGCCAGCAGTGAGACAGGGGGTGAAAAACTGTTTTTT.

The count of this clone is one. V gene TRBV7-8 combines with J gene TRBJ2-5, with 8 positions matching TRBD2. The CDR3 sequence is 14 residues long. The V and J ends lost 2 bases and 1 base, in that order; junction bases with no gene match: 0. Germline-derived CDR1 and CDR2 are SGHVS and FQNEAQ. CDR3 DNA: TGTGCCAGCAGCTTAAGCGGGGGCCAAGAGACCCAGTACTTC. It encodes CASSLSGGQETQYF.

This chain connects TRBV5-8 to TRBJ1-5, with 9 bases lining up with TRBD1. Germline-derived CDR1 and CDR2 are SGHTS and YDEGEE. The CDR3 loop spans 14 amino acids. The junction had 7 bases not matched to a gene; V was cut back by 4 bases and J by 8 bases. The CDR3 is CASSPTGQGEPQHF. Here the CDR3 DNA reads TGTGCCAGCAGCCCGACGGGACAGGGAGAGCCCCAGCATTTT.